The 15 T cell receptor beta chains presented below share a single source sample, sequenced in a study of chemoradiotherapy in HPV16-positive cancers. Using immunoSEQ multiplex PCR, the repertoire was profiled, and TCRdb retains in-frame clones only, with some absent. The sample has about 22,000 clones, roughly 92% seen once; the top ten hold 17%. The input for sequencing was blood, taken from a patient who underwent chemoradiotherapy. The receptors here all came from a human donor with HPV-associated anogenital cancer.

The chain combines TRBV28 with TRBJ2-3; 8 nucleotides match TRBD1. CDR1 is MDHEN and CDR2 is SYDVKM in the germline V gene. The CDR3 has 15 residues. With 5 bases clipped from V and 2 bases from J, the junction kept 6 bases outside the gene matches. The CDR3 sequence is CASSIYRGATDTQYF. The CDR3 coding sequence is TGTGCCAGCAGTATATACAGGGGGGCCACAGATACGCAGTATTTT.

The gene calls are TRBV2 and TRBJ1-5; D unresolved. The CDR3 is 14 amino acids. V dropped 2 bases and J dropped 4 bases, with 9 bases sitting between them. Per the germline V gene, CDR1 is SNHLY and CDR2 is FYNNEI. This CDR3 reads CASSERRGNQPQHF. CDR3 coding DNA: TGTGCCAGCAGTGAACGCAGAGGAAATCAGCCCCAGCATTTT.

The chain recombines TRBV2 with TRBJ2-1; 7 bases match TRBD2. V lost 3 bases, J lost 7 bases, and 3 bases stayed unmatched. This CDR3 has 13 residues. CDR1 and CDR2 (germline): SNHLY, FYNNEI. CDR3 in DNA: TGTGCCAGCAGTGACGGACTAGGGAATGAGCAGTTCTTC. This encodes CASSDGLGNEQFF.

This chain connects TRBV7-3 to TRBJ2-5; TRBD1 matches at 7 bases. The CDR3 runs 13 residues. Germline V lookup: CDR1 SGHTA, CDR2 FQGTGA. V lost 5 bases and J lost 4; bases outside the gene matches: 4. In nucleotides, the CDR3 is TGTGCCAGCAGCGCACGACAGGGAGAGACCCAGTACTTC. Translating gives CASSARQGETQYF.

The genes are TRBV4-2 and TRBJ2-1; no firm D call. Germline V gene sequence: CDR1 LGHNA, CDR2 YNFKEQ. Trimming removed 0 bases at V and 1 base at J, with 10 bases between. This CDR3 has 16 amino acids. The CDR3 bases are TGTGCCAGCAGCCAAGACCTATACGTGTCCTACAATGAGCAGTTCTTC. This sequence encodes CASSQDLYVSYNEQFF.

CDR3 region: CASSPRTGAYEQYF. In nucleotides, the CDR3 is TGTGCCAGCAGCCCACGGACAGGAGCCTACGAGCAGTACTTC. The rearrangement links TRBV4-2 to TRBJ2-7; 7 bases line up with TRBD1. The germline V gene encodes CDR1 LGHNA and CDR2 YNFKEQ. The CDR3 covers 14 residues. The ends lost 4 bases at V and 2 bases at J; junction bases unmatched: 5.

The J gene is TRBJ2-5, the V gene TRBV5-6, with D possibly being TRBD2 (6 bases). In germline, CDR1 is SGHDT, CDR2 YYEEEE. V lost 1 base and J lost 1, with 8 bases in between. CDR3 size: 14 residues. The CDR3 DNA reads TGTGCCAGCAGCTTGTTGGGGGGCCAAGAGACCCAGTACTTC. Translating it yields CASSLLGGQETQYF. The full variable domain, with the rest looked up from reference TRBV5-6 and TRBJ2-5, is DAGVTQSPTHLIKTRGQQVTLRCSPKSGHDTVSWYQQALGQGPQFIFQYYEEEERQRGNFPDRFSGHQFPNYSSELNVNALLLGDSALYLCASSLLGGQETQYFGPGTRLLVL.

The chain carries TRBV6-5 and TRBJ1-4; no clear D gene. Germline CDR1 is MNHEY and CDR2 is SVGAGI. This CDR3 contains 14 residues. V was cut by 3 bases and J by 0 bases, with 5 bases left in between. The DNA for the CDR3 is TGTGCCAGCAGTTATGGTGCAACTAATGAAAAACTGTTTTTT. It codes for CASSYGATNEKLFF.

CDR3 sequence (DNA): TGTGCCAGCAGCATGGACAGGGACACTGAAGCTTTCTTT. Protein: CASSMDRDTEAFF. The rearrangement uses TRBV21-1 and TRBJ1-1; no check of the table's D call, TRBD1, against the DNA was made. TRBV21-1 is shown as a pseudogene. CDR3 size: 13 residues.

This sequence joins TRBV13 and TRBJ1-4; no clear D gene. Trimming left V 4 bases short and J 7 bases short, with 13 bases between. In germline, CDR1 is PRHDT, CDR2 FYEKMQ (reference sequence). This CDR3 has 14 residues. As DNA, the CDR3 is TGTGCCAGCAGCTCCGGTGTAGGGCGTGAAAAACTGTTTTTT. Translation gives CASSSGVGREKLFF.

The chain recombines TRBV4-2 with TRBJ1-4, with D perhaps TRBD1 (5 bases). Germline V CDR1 and CDR2: LGHNA, YNFKEQ. The V gene lost 3 bases and the J gene lost 10 bases, with 18 bases spanning the gap. The CDR3 covers 15 residues. CDR3 bases: TGTGCCAGCAGCCAGAGTGGGGCGCGGGTAGGAAAACTGTTTTTT. It specifies CASSQSGARVGKLFF.

The V gene is TRBV29-1, the J gene TRBJ2-5; maybe TRBD2 (6 bases). Germline V lookup: CDR1 SQVTM, CDR2 ANQGSEA. The CDR3 has 12 residues. The V and J ends lost 3 bases and 4 bases respectively, with 9 bases between them. CDR3 sequence (DNA): TGCAGCGTTGATTTGGGGGGAGAGACCCAGTACTTC. Translation: CSVDLGGETQYF. The variable domain in full, completed from reference TRBV29-1 and TRBJ2-5, reads SAVISQKPSRDICQRGTSLTIQCQVDSQVTMMFWYRQQPGQSLTLIATANQGSEATYESGFVIDKFPISRPNLTFSTLTVSNMSPEDSSIYLCSVDLGGETQYFGPGTRLLVL.

This sequence joins TRBV11-2 and TRBJ2-3; the match to TRBD2 covers 14 bases. With V trimmed by 4 bases and J by 8 bases, 17 bases remained unmatched. Germline V CDR1 and CDR2: SGHAT, FQNNGV. CDR3 size: 19 residues. The CDR3 protein is CASSSSQGLAGDFARTQYF. CDR3 in DNA: TGTGCCAGCAGCTCCTCACAGGGACTAGCGGGGGATTTTGCGCGTACGCAGTATTTT.

V usage is TRBV11-1 and J usage is TRBJ2-7; the D is unclear. The V gene's germline CDR1 is SGHAT and CDR2 FQDESV (reference sequence). The CDR3 has 15 amino acids. The V end lost 0 bases, the J end lost 3 bases, and 12 bases lay between the germline ends. Here the CDR3 DNA reads TGTGCCAGCAGCTTAGCTGCGAGTGGGGTCTACGAGCAGTACTTC. Protein sequence: CASSLAASGVYEQYF. Combining the CDR3 with reference TRBV11-1 and TRBJ2-7 gives the whole variable domain EAEVAQSPRYKITEKSQAVAFWCDPISGHATLYWYRQILGQGPELLVQFQDESVVDDSQLPKDRFSAERLKGVDSTLKIQPAELGDSAMYLCASSLAASGVYEQYFGPGTRLTVT.

The gene calls are TRBV7-9 and TRBJ2-4, with D possibly TRBD1 on 5 matching bases. The CDR3 runs to 14 residues. Looked up from germline, CDR1 is SEHNR and CDR2 is FQNEAQ (reference sequence). V gave up 1 base and J gave up 6 bases, with 10 bases separating them. The CDR3 spells CASSLGQTRNIQYF. The CDR3 nucleotides read TGTGCCAGCAGCTTAGGACAGACCCGAAACATTCAGTACTTC.